The rows below give T cell receptor beta chains drawn from one sample of a study of shared clonotypes between healthy human individuals. Profiled with immunoSEQ multiplex PCR; TCRdb holds only in-frame clones, not every one. The sample carries under 1,900,000 clones, around 98.5% recorded once. Sequencing was performed on naive CD4+ T cells sorted from blood. Every receptor here comes from a man under 40 in good health. Both conserved end residues are part of each CDR3. D genes are given only for firm matches. Part of the rows lack a size; the others show once, few, many or a class for expanded clones.

d_gene	v_gene	abundance	j_gene	CDR3aa	CDR3nt
-	TRBV5-1	-	TRBJ2-1	CASSLGPSGNEQFF	TGCGCCAGCAGCTTGGGCCCCTCTGGCAATGAGCAGTTCTTC
-	TRBV5-1	-	TRBJ1-1	CASSFSPNTEAFF	TGCGCCAGCAGCTTCAGTCCTAACACTGAAGCTTTCTTT
-	TRBV28	-	TRBJ1-1	CASCQGRTEAFF	TGTGCCAGCTGCCAGGGTAGGACTGAAGCTTTCTTT
-	TRBV30	-	TRBJ1-5	CAWSSTGINQPQHF	TGTGCCTGGAGTTCAACAGGGATAAATCAGCCCCAGCATTTT
-	TRBV4-3	-	TRBJ2-7	CASSQGAGASYEQYF	TGCGCCAGCAGCCAAGGGGCTGGGGCCTCCTACGAGCAGTACTTC
TRBD1	TRBV2	-	TRBJ2-3	CATSGTGDTQYF	TGTGCCACCTCCGGGACAGGAGATACGCAGTATTTT
-	TRBV30	once	TRBJ2-7	CAWNVEHEQYF	TGTGCCTGGAATGTCGAGCACGAGCAGTACTTC
-	TRBV20-1	-	TRBJ2-7	CSAKTVLEQYF	TGCAGTGCTAAGACCGTACTGGAGCAGTACTTC
-	TRBV7-9	-	TRBJ1-4	CASSFTGEKLFF	TGTGCCAGCAGCTTTACTGGAGAAAAACTGTTTTTT
TRBD2	TRBV7-9	-	TRBJ2-7	CASSLTGKLAGGGEQYF	TGTGCCAGCAGCTTGACAGGAAAGCTAGCGGGAGGGGGGGAGCAGTACTTC
TRBD1	TRBV30	-	TRBJ1-2	CAWSRDRVFVSYGYTF	TGTGCCTGGAGTCGGGACAGGGTCTTTGTAAGCTATGGCTACACCTTC
-	TRBV9	-	TRBJ2-7	CASSGDKANEQYF	TGTGCCAGCAGCGGGGACAAGGCTAACGAGCAGTACTTC
-	TRBV9	-	TRBJ2-5	CASSFFGIGETQYF	TGTGCCAGCAGTTTTTTCGGGATTGGGGAGACCCAGTACTTC
-	TRBV5-1	-	TRBJ2-3	CASSLPRAQGHTDTQYF	TGCGCCAGCAGCTTGCCCCGGGCCCAAGGACACACAGATACGCAGTATTTT